This T cell receptor beta chain was recovered during a study of blood T cell repertoires in COVID-19. The protocol was immunoSEQ multiplex PCR, while the TCRdb copy is restricted to in-frame clones and leaves out a portion. The repertoire has approximately 250,000 clones, roughly 88% of them found once; the top ten carry roughly 10%. In Seattle, patients joined the study during active infection and were tracked longitudinally. Input material: peripheral blood. The clonotype comes from an older woman with COVID-19, enrolled during active disease.

This CDR3 is CASSLGQGSREQYF. The CDR3 bases are TGTGCCAGCAGCTTAGGCCAGGGGTCCCGCGAGCAGTACTTC. V is TRBV7-2 and J is TRBJ2-7; TRBD1 is a possible D gene (6 bases). The CDR3 totals 14 residues. Germline CDR1 and CDR2: SGHTA and FQGNSA. V lost 1 base and J 6 bases, leaving 13 bases between the germline ends.